Listed below are T cell receptor beta chains from one sample, sequenced in a study of blood T cell repertoires in COVID-19. Assay: immunoSEQ multiplex PCR; the TCRdb copy retains only in-frame clones and omits some. The sample lists about 250,000 clones, approximately 85% seen once, with around 9.8% in the top ten. The sequenced sample consisted of PBMCs or T cells enriched from blood (not recorded which). These TCRs come from a woman aged 45-59 years with acute COVID-19. Both conserved end residues are part of each CDR3. A D gene is named only where the DNA matches it firmly. The size entry is marked missing in some rows and otherwise reads once, few, many or a size class.

D | size | J | V | length | CDR3 | DNA
. | . | TRBJ1-3 | TRBV29-1 | 11 | CSARVGNTIYF | TGCAGCGCCCGCGTAGGAAACACCATATATTTT
. | . | TRBJ2-7 | TRBV27 | 14 | CASSLWGGRREQYF | TGTGCCAGCAGTTTATGGGGGGGGCGGAGAGAGCAGTACTTC
. | . | TRBJ1-1 | TRBV5-1 | 14 | CASSLDGRVTEAFF | TGCGCCAGCAGCTTGGACGGGAGGGTCACTGAAGCTTTCTTT
TRBD1 | . | TRBJ1-1 | TRBV18 | 13 | CASSRTGVPEAFF | TGTGCCAGCTCACGGACAGGGGTCCCTGAAGCTTTCTTT
TRBD1 | . | TRBJ1-4 | TRBV6-2/TRBV6-3 | 17 | CASSGTGVIRTNEKLFF | TGTGCCAGCAGCGGGACAGGGGTTATCCGCACTAATGAAAAACTGTTTTTT
. | . | TRBJ1-1 | TRBV19 | 12 | CASSNLRTEAFF | TGTGCCAGTAGTAACTTGAGGACTGAAGCTTTCTTT
. | . | TRBJ2-7 | TRBV19 | 13 | CASRPDTKIEQYF | TGTGCCAGCCGACCGGACACAAAGATCGAGCAGTACTTC
TRBD1 | . | TRBJ2-3 | TRBV10-3 | 15 | CAIRTGGQEGDTQYF | TGTGCCATCAGGACAGGGGGGCAGGAGGGAGATACGCAGTATTTT
. | . | TRBJ2-2 | TRBV4-3 | 17 | CASSQDSTRARTGELFF | TGCGCCAGCAGCCAAGATTCAACGAGGGCTCGGACCGGGGAGCTGTTTTTT
TRBD1 | once | TRBJ1-2 | TRBV29-1 | 12 | CSGGQGDYGYTF | TGCAGCGGGGGACAGGGTGACTATGGCTACACCTTC
TRBD1 | . | TRBJ1-1 | TRBV5-1 | 14 | CASSVGQAGTEAFF | TGCGCCAGCAGCGTGGGACAGGCGGGCACTGAAGCTTTCTTT
TRBD1 | . | TRBJ1-4 | TRBV3-1/TRBV3-2 | 17 | CASSTGTGTITNEKLFF | TGTGCCAGCTCAACCGGGACAGGGACTATAACTAATGAAAAACTGTTTTTT
. | . | TRBJ1-2 | TRBV6-1 | 14 | CASSEYGEEYGYTF | TGTGCCAGCAGTGAATACGGGGAAGAGTATGGCTACACCTTC
TRBD1 | once | TRBJ1-6 | TRBV5-6 | 15 | CASSSGQGGVSPLHF | TGTGCCAGCAGCTCGGGACAGGGTGGAGTTTCACCCCTCCACTTT
. | . | TRBJ1-1 | TRBV10-3 | 14 | CAISDAGSNTEAFF | TGTGCCATCAGTGACGCAGGATCGAACACTGAAGCTTTCTTT
. | . | TRBJ1-2 | TRBV19 | 14 | CASSRRVKGPYYTF | TGTGCCAGTAGTAGGAGGGTCAAAGGCCCTTACTACACCTTC
. | . | TRBJ1-6 | TRBV6-1 | 14 | CASSDRGWDSPLHF | TGTGCCAGCAGTGACCGGGGGTGGGATTCACCCCTCCACTTT
TRBD2 | . | TRBJ2-7 | TRBV9 | 14 | CASSVGGGAYEQYF | TGTGCCAGCAGCGTAGGCGGGGGGGCATACGAGCAGTACTTC
. | . | TRBJ2-1 | TRBV7-9 | 13 | CASSSDKHNEQFF | TGTGCCAGCAGCTCGGACAAGCACAATGAGCAGTTCTTC
. | . | TRBJ1-6 | TRBV28 | 14 | CASSRAGGNSPLHF | TGTGCCAGCAGTCGGGCGGGGGGGAATTCACCCCTCCACTTT
. | . | TRBJ2-1 | TRBV9 | 15 | CASSVTTEEYNEQFF | TGTGCCAGCAGCGTAACCACGGAGGAGTACAATGAGCAGTTCTTC
TRBD1 | . | TRBJ1-2 | TRBV19 | 21 | CASSIPRDRRGDPSYLYGYTF | TGTGCCAGTAGTATCCCCCGGGACAGGAGGGGTGACCCCTCCTACCTTTATGGCTACACCTTC
. | . | TRBJ2-1 | TRBV6-2/TRBV6-3 | 16 | CASSYPMGSSYNEQFF | TGTGCCAGCAGTTACCCAATGGGGAGCTCCTACAATGAGCAGTTCTTC
TRBD1 | . | TRBJ2-5 | TRBV29-1 | 12 | CSVDRGRETQYF | TGCAGCGTGGACAGGGGGCGAGAGACCCAGTACTTC
. | . | TRBJ1-4 | TRBV5-1 | 20 | CASTEGGGAGVIGTNEKLFF | TGCGCCAGCACCGAAGGTGGGGGGGCCGGGGTAATCGGAACTAATGAAAAACTGTTTTTT
TRBD1 | . | TRBJ1-6 | TRBV19 | 13 | CASRTGYNSPLHF | TGTGCCAGCCGGACAGGTTATAATTCACCCCTCCACTTT
. | . | TRBJ1-6 | TRBV7-9 | 13 | CASSNREGSPLHF | TGTGCCAGCAGCAACAGGGAGGGTTCACCCCTCCACTTT
TRBD1 | . | TRBJ1-1 | TRBV29-1 | 14 | CSAVEQGSHTEAFF | TGCAGCGCAGTTGAACAGGGGAGTCACACTGAAGCTTTCTTT